This is a list of T cell receptor beta chains from one sample in a study of blood T cells in healthy people across ages. Using its own MiXCR run on the 5' RACE reads, TCRdb lists one record per CDR3 protein. The sample gives around 1.7 million distinct CDR3 sequences, roughly 27% of which show up once; less than 9.5% is in the top ten. The sequencing input was blood. These receptors originate from a woman in her thirties in good health. CDR3s include the opening cysteine and the closing phenylalanine or tryptophan. D genes are given only for firm matches. Rows give clone size only sometimes, using once, few, many, or a class for an expanded clone.

abundance: -
d_gene: -
v_gene: TRBV30
j_gene: TRBJ1-1
CDR3aa: CAWSPQTEAFF
CDR3nt: TGTGCCTGGAGTCCCCAGACTGAAGCTTTCTTT

abundance: few
d_gene: -
v_gene: TRBV18
j_gene: TRBJ2-1
CDR3aa: CASSPLMEYNEQFF
CDR3nt: TGTGCCAGCTCACCCCTGATGGAGTACAATGAGCAGTTCTTC

abundance: many
d_gene: TRBD1
v_gene: TRBV10-3
j_gene: TRBJ2-7
CDR3aa: CAISFAGQASSYEQYF
CDR3nt: TGTGCCATCAGCTTTGCGGGACAGGCTTCCTCCTACGAGCAGTACTTC

abundance: -
d_gene: -
v_gene: TRBV9
j_gene: TRBJ2-1
CDR3aa: CASSGIKGSNEQFF
CDR3nt: TGTGCCAGCAGCGGTATTAAAGGGTCGAATGAGCAGTTCTTC

abundance: many
d_gene: TRBD2
v_gene: TRBV9
j_gene: TRBJ2-5
CDR3aa: CASSAGTSGQETQYF
CDR3nt: TGTGCCAGCAGCGCCGGGACTAGCGGACAAGAGACCCAGTACTTC

abundance: -
d_gene: TRBD1
v_gene: TRBV12-3/TRBV12-4
j_gene: TRBJ2-1
CDR3aa: CASSSPSEGGNERFF
CDR3nt: TGTGCCAGCAGTTCCCCCTCGGAAGGGGGCAATGAGCGGTTCTTC

abundance: -
d_gene: TRBD1
v_gene: TRBV7-9
j_gene: TRBJ2-7
CDR3aa: CASTPLGQGDGEQYF
CDR3nt: TGTGCCAGCACCCCTCTGGGACAGGGGGATGGTGAGCAGTACTTC

abundance: few
d_gene: TRBD2
v_gene: TRBV20-1
j_gene: TRBJ2-1
CDR3aa: CSALTSGRGGSYNEQFF
CDR3nt: TGCAGTGCTCTAACTAGCGGGAGGGGTGGTTCCTACAATGAGCAGTTCTTC

abundance: -
d_gene: -
v_gene: TRBV12-3/TRBV12-4
j_gene: TRBJ2-3
CDR3aa: CASSFPTGTDTQYF
CDR3nt: TGTGCCAGCAGTTTTCCGACAGGCACAGATACGCAGTATTTT

abundance: -
d_gene: -
v_gene: TRBV20-1
j_gene: TRBJ2-4
CDR3aa: CSAHLPGTPLAKNIQYF
CDR3nt: TGCAGTGCTCATTTGCCCGGGACCCCTCTAGCCAAAAACATTCAGTACTTC

abundance: -
d_gene: -
v_gene: TRBV15
j_gene: TRBJ1-2
CDR3aa: CATSRPKRGRTGDGYTF
CDR3nt: TGTGCCACCAGCAGACCCAAAAGGGGCAGGACTGGGGATGGCTACACCTTC

abundance: -
d_gene: -
v_gene: TRBV6-5
j_gene: TRBJ1-5
CDR3aa: CASSSLGTKLNQPQHF
CDR3nt: TGTGCCAGCAGTTCTTTGGGGACGAAGCTAAATCAGCCCCAGCATTTT

abundance: -
d_gene: -
v_gene: TRBV5-5
j_gene: TRBJ2-1
CDR3aa: CASTLTRTNEQFF
CDR3nt: TGTGCCAGCACCTTAACCCGGACCAATGAGCAGTTCTTC

abundance: few
d_gene: TRBD2
v_gene: TRBV12-3/TRBV12-4
j_gene: TRBJ2-7
CDR3aa: CASSTRTSVEQYF
CDR3nt: TGTGCCAGCAGTACCCGGACTAGCGTCGAGCAGTACTTC

abundance: once
d_gene: -
v_gene: TRBV30
j_gene: TRBJ2-1
CDR3aa: CAWSVGVEQFF
CDR3nt: TGTGCCTGGAGTGTAGGGGTCGAGCAGTTCTTC

abundance: few
d_gene: -
v_gene: TRBV5-1
j_gene: TRBJ2-1
CDR3aa: CASSRNSGGNNEQFF
CDR3nt: TGCGCCAGCAGCCGGAACAGTGGTGGTAACAATGAGCAGTTCTTC

abundance: -
d_gene: -
v_gene: TRBV30
j_gene: TRBJ1-2
CDR3aa: CAWREQGRGEGYTF
CDR3nt: TGTGCCTGGAGGGAGCAGGGACGGGGTGAGGGCTACACCTTC

abundance: -
d_gene: TRBD2
v_gene: TRBV7-9
j_gene: TRBJ2-3
CDR3aa: CASSEGLAGVLTDTQYF
CDR3nt: TGTGCCAGCAGCGAGGGACTAGCGGGAGTTCTGACAGATACGCAGTATTTT

abundance: few
d_gene: TRBD1
v_gene: TRBV20-1
j_gene: TRBJ2-3
CDR3aa: CSARGDSGQGQYF
CDR3nt: TGCAGTGCTAGAGGGGACTCGGGACAGGGGCAGTATTTT

abundance: once
d_gene: TRBD1
v_gene: TRBV2
j_gene: TRBJ2-3
CDR3aa: CASRDREFTDTQYF
CDR3nt: TGTGCCAGCAGGGACAGGGAATTCACAGATACGCAGTATTTT

abundance: -
d_gene: -
v_gene: TRBV29-1
j_gene: TRBJ2-7
CDR3aa: CSVERQRSYEQYF
CDR3nt: TGCAGCGTTGAGAGACAGAGGTCCTACGAGCAGTACTTC

abundance: few
d_gene: TRBD1
v_gene: TRBV12-3/TRBV12-4
j_gene: TRBJ1-6
CDR3aa: CASSLETGGHSPLHF
CDR3nt: TGTGCCAGCAGTTTAGAAACAGGGGGACATTCACCCCTCCACTTT

abundance: -
d_gene: TRBD2
v_gene: TRBV29-1
j_gene: TRBJ2-5
CDR3aa: CSVNSAGGGETQYF
CDR3nt: TGCAGCGTGAACTCTGCGGGGGGCGGAGAGACCCAGTACTTC

abundance: few
d_gene: -
v_gene: TRBV21-1
j_gene: TRBJ2-1
CDR3aa: CASLKALYNEQFF
CDR3nt: TGTGCCAGCTTAAAAGCCCTCTACAATGAGCAGTTCTTC

abundance: many
d_gene: -
v_gene: TRBV28
j_gene: TRBJ1-6
CDR3aa: CASSSGSYNSPLHF
CDR3nt: TGTGCCAGCAGCTCGGGCTCCTATAATTCACCCCTCCACTTT

abundance: once
d_gene: TRBD2
v_gene: TRBV7-2
j_gene: TRBJ2-3
CDR3aa: CAGSFGHSTSADTQYF
CDR3nt: TGTGCCGGCAGCTTCGGGCACTCCACTAGCGCAGATACGCAGTATTTT

abundance: -
d_gene: -
v_gene: TRBV7-2
j_gene: TRBJ1-1
CDR3aa: CASSLIRNTEALF
CDR3nt: TGTGCCAGCAGCTTAATACGGAACACTGAAGCTCTCTTT

abundance: -
d_gene: -
v_gene: TRBV12-3/TRBV12-4
j_gene: TRBJ2-7
CDR3aa: CASTTGLYEQYF
CDR3nt: TGTGCCAGCACGACAGGTTTATACGAGCAGTACTTC

abundance: -
d_gene: -
v_gene: TRBV20-1
j_gene: TRBJ1-2
CDR3aa: CSARDRAGARSYTF
CDR3nt: TGCAGTGCTAGAGATCGGGCAGGGGCCAGGAGCTACACCTTC

abundance: many
d_gene: -
v_gene: TRBV4-1
j_gene: TRBJ2-1
CDR3aa: CASSQVRSSYNEQFF
CDR3nt: TGCGCCAGCAGCCAAGTAAGGAGCTCCTACAATGAGCAGTTCTTC

abundance: once
d_gene: TRBD1
v_gene: TRBV6-5
j_gene: TRBJ1-4
CDR3aa: CASSMSWDRVERLFF
CDR3nt: TGTGCCAGCAGTATGTCCTGGGACAGGGTTGAAAGACTGTTTTTT

abundance: few
d_gene: TRBD2
v_gene: TRBV7-2
j_gene: TRBJ2-5
CDR3aa: CASSQRLAGRETQYF
CDR3nt: TGTGCCAGCAGTCAGAGACTAGCGGGACGGGAGACCCAGTACTTC

abundance: many
d_gene: TRBD1
v_gene: TRBV4-1
j_gene: TRBJ2-7
CDR3aa: CASSQREWTGATYEQYF
CDR3nt: TGCGCCAGCAGCCAGAGAGAGTGGACAGGGGCTACCTACGAGCAGTACTTC

abundance: few
d_gene: -
v_gene: TRBV2
j_gene: TRBJ2-6
CDR3aa: CASSGRTHSGANVLTF
CDR3nt: TGTGCCAGCAGTGGGCGTACTCACTCTGGGGCCAACGTACTGACTTTC

abundance: many
d_gene: -
v_gene: TRBV11-2
j_gene: TRBJ2-6
CDR3aa: CASSPGSILTNSGANVLTF
CDR3nt: TGTGCCAGCAGCCCTGGTTCGATACTCACTAACTCTGGGGCCAACGTCCTGACTTTC

abundance: -
d_gene: -
v_gene: TRBV20-1
j_gene: TRBJ1-2
CDR3aa: CSARQGIGYGYTF
CDR3nt: TGCAGTGCTAGACAGGGGATAGGGTATGGCTACACCTTC

abundance: -
d_gene: -
v_gene: TRBV4-3
j_gene: TRBJ2-3
CDR3aa: CASSQDWEDTQYF
CDR3nt: TGCGCCAGCAGCCAAGACTGGGAAGATACGCAGTATTTT

abundance: few
d_gene: -
v_gene: TRBV5-1
j_gene: TRBJ2-5
CDR3aa: CASNSGDSQETQYF
CDR3nt: TGCGCCAGCAACTCCGGGGACTCCCAAGAGACCCAGTACTTC

abundance: -
d_gene: TRBD1
v_gene: TRBV2
j_gene: TRBJ2-2
CDR3aa: CASRQGMNTGELFF
CDR3nt: TGTGCCAGCCGACAGGGGATGAACACCGGGGAGCTGTTTTTT

abundance: -
d_gene: -
v_gene: TRBV13
j_gene: TRBJ2-4
CDR3aa: CASKTRATAKNIQYF
CDR3nt: TGTGCCAGCAAAACCCGGGCCACCGCCAAAAACATTCAGTACTTC

abundance: few
d_gene: -
v_gene: TRBV15
j_gene: TRBJ1-5
CDR3aa: CATSRGESNQPQHF
CDR3nt: TGTGCCACCAGCAGAGGGGAAAGCAATCAGCCCCAGCATTTT

abundance: -
d_gene: -
v_gene: TRBV12-3/TRBV12-4
j_gene: TRBJ2-2
CDR3aa: CASSLGFANTGELFF
CDR3nt: TGTGCCAGCAGTTTAGGGTTCGCGAACACCGGGGAGCTGTTTTTT

abundance: many
d_gene: -
v_gene: TRBV29-1
j_gene: TRBJ2-5
CDR3aa: CSVEDRETQYF
CDR3nt: TGCAGCGTTGAAGACCGGGAGACCCAGTACTTC

abundance: few
d_gene: TRBD2
v_gene: TRBV5-1
j_gene: TRBJ2-7
CDR3aa: CASSTGLAGEFYEQYF
CDR3nt: TGCGCCAGCAGCACTGGACTAGCGGGGGAGTTCTACGAGCAGTACTTC

abundance: -
d_gene: -
v_gene: TRBV20-1
j_gene: TRBJ2-7
CDR3aa: CSAKRTAYEQYF
CDR3nt: TGCAGTGCCAAAAGGACAGCCTACGAGCAGTACTTC

abundance: -
d_gene: -
v_gene: TRBV2
j_gene: TRBJ2-3
CDR3aa: CASRVGRKTDTQYF
CDR3nt: TGTGCCAGCAGGGTTGGTCGAAAGACAGATACGCAGTATTTT

abundance: few
d_gene: -
v_gene: TRBV27
j_gene: TRBJ2-7
CDR3aa: CASSLSAFRRVKNYEQYF
CDR3nt: TGTGCCAGCAGTTTATCCGCTTTCCGGCGGGTCAAAAACTACGAGCAGTACTTC

abundance: few
d_gene: -
v_gene: TRBV12-3/TRBV12-4
j_gene: TRBJ2-7
CDR3aa: CASSSRAREQYF
CDR3nt: TGTGCCAGCAGTTCCAGGGCGCGTGAGCAGTACTTC

abundance: few
d_gene: TRBD2
v_gene: TRBV5-1
j_gene: TRBJ2-1
CDR3aa: CASSLEGGGPLFF
CDR3nt: TGCGCCAGCAGCTTGGAGGGCGGGGGGCCTCTGTTCTTC